These 28 T cell receptor beta chains were all obtained from the same sample, sequenced in a study of regulatory T cells in long-lasting Graves disease. To make TCR beta libraries, researchers used iRepertoire HTBI primers and Arm-PCR of CDR3 regions. Using its own MiXCR run on the multiplex PCR reads, TCRdb lists one record per CDR3 protein. There are roughly 420,000 distinct CDR3 sequences in the sample; over 15% occur only once, and about 25% lies in the top ten. Time point in this sample: newly diagnosed GD, antithyroid drugs for less than 3 months. There was RNA extracted from PBMCs, and the TCR library was made from it. These same data were also listed under a study on T cells in Graves' hyperthyroidism and ophthalmopathy.

Sequenced here: peripheral blood mononuclear cells (PBMCs), sampled at new diagnosis, from a patient treated with antithyroid drugs. The receptors shown here come from a woman between 18 and 29 years old with Graves disease.

This clonotype has a handful of counts. This may be a read error, as it is one base from a much larger clone. The chain combines TRBV12-3 or TRBV12-4 with TRBJ1-1; 9 bases match TRBD1. This CDR3 spans 15 amino acids. CDR3 sequence reads: CASRPTLDRGVEASF. The CDR3 coding sequence is TGTGCCAGCAGACCGACTCTCGACAGGGGGGTTGAAGCTTCCTTT.

The V gene is TRBV12-3 or TRBV12-4, the J gene TRBJ2-7; 11 positions match TRBD2. V was clipped by 5 bases and J by 9 bases; unmatched bases: 6. This CDR3 contains 13 residues. CDR3 amino acids: CASSRLAGNGQYF. The CDR3 nucleotides read TGTGCCAGCAGTCGACTAGCGGGAAACGGGCAGTACTTC.

Only a few counts were recorded for this clonotype. The J gene is TRBJ1-2, the V gene TRBV5-6; D is perhaps TRBD1 (6 bases). Trimming removed 0 bases from V and 6 bases from J, with 18 bases in between. This CDR3 contains 16 residues. Germline V gives CDR1 SGHDT, CDR2 YYEEEE. For the CDR3, the DNA is TGTGCCAGCAGCTTGGATATCCGGGGGGCGACGAATGGCTACACCTTC. It yields the protein CASSLDIRGATNGYTF.

This clonotype was seen ten or more times. The chain combines TRBV18 with TRBJ2-5, with a tentative D call TRBD2 (5 bases). Germline V gene lookup returns CDR1 KGHSH and CDR2 LQKENI. CDR3 length equals 16 residues. V gave up 3 bases and J gave up 0 bases, with 14 bases separating them. CDR3 sequence (DNA): TGTGCCAGCTCACCGCTCTTTGTAGCGTACCAAGAGACCCAGTACTTC. It is translated as CASSPLFVAYQETQYF.

Comment on this clonotype: This may arise from a read error, as a much more abundant clone is one base away. The rearrangement joins TRBV7-9 to TRBJ2-5; the match to TRBD1 covers 9 bases. Germline values: CDR1 SEHNR, CDR2 FQNEAQ (reference sequence). V shed 5 bases and J 11 bases; nucleotides not matched to a gene: 15. The CDR3 is made up of 15 amino acids. CDR3 DNA sequence: TGTGCCAGCAGCCAGGGACAGGGCCGGAGGAATGAGCAGTACTTC. It yields the protein CASSQGQGRRNEQYF.

This clonotype was found a few times. The chain recombines TRBV28 with TRBJ2-1; a possible D gene is TRBD2 (6 bases). Deletions cut 2 bases from V and 15 bases from J, with 14 bases between. This CDR3 contains 12 residues. CDR1 is MDHEN and CDR2 is SYDVKM in the germline V gene. The CDR3 sequence is CASSLARERSFF. CDR3 DNA: TGTGCCAGCAGTTTAGCACGGGAGAGATCGTTCTTC.

This clonotype appeared many times. This rearrangement joins TRBV3-1 to TRBJ2-7; no clear D. The CDR3 runs to 16 residues. V gave up 2 bases and J gave up 2 bases, with 16 bases separating them. Germline-derived CDR1 and CDR2 are LGHDT and YNNKEL (reference sequence). CDR3: CASSQFRAPEPYEQYF. The CDR3 DNA sequence: TGTGCCAGCAGCCAATTCCGGGCCCCCGAGCCCTACGAGCAGTACTTC.

This sequence joins TRBV20-1 and TRBJ1-3; no definite D call. Between the trimmed V and J ends, which lost 0 bases and 0 bases, there was a span of 6 bases. The length of the CDR3 is 14 residues. CDR1 is DFQATT and CDR2 is SNEGSKA in the germline V gene (reference sequence). CDR3 loop: CSARDSTSGNTIYF. In DNA form, the CDR3 reads TGCAGTGCTAGAGACAGCACCTCTGGAAACACCATATATTTT.

This clonotype was seen ten or more times. The V and J genes are TRBV2 and TRBJ2-1; no reliable D call. V was clipped by 4 bases and J by 5 bases, with 9 bases between them. Germline assignment: CDR1 SNHLY and CDR2 FYNNEI. This CDR3 contains 13 residues. CDR3 region: CASSVDIDNEQFF. DNA for the CDR3: TGTGCCAGCAGTGTTGACATCGACAATGAGCAGTTCTTC.

The rearrangement links TRBV19 to TRBJ1-3, with 10 bases fitting TRBD1. Trimming at V came to 3 bases and at J to 0 bases, leaving 2 bases not matched to a gene. This CDR3 spans 16 amino acids. The germline gives CDR1 LNHDA, CDR2 SQIVND (reference sequence). The CDR3 DNA is TGTGCCAGTAGTATCCGACAGGGGGCCTCTGGAAACACCATATATTTT. It translates to CASSIRQGASGNTIYF. Combining the CDR3 with reference TRBV19 and TRBJ1-3 gives the whole variable domain DGGITQSPKYLFRKEGQNVTLSCEQNLNHDAMYWYRQDPGQGLRLIYYSQIVNDFQKGDIAEGYSVSREKKESFPLTVTSAQKNPTAFYLCASSIRQGASGNTIYFGEGSWLTVV.

This clonotype was detected a few times. The V and J genes are TRBV5-1 and TRBJ2-1; the D gene is possibly TRBD2 (5 bases). V dropped 4 bases and J dropped 6 bases, with 11 bases sitting between them. The CDR3 runs 13 residues. CDR1 and CDR2 from the germline V gene are SGHRS and YFSETQ. This CDR3 is CASSPRTANEQFF. The CDR3 DNA reads as TGCGCCAGCAGCCCGCGGACTGCCAATGAGCAGTTCTTC.

The table lists this clonotype with many counts. This chain joins TRBV2 and TRBJ2-3; possible D gene TRBD1, 6 bases. This CDR3 is 14 amino acids long. V was cut by 8 bases and J by 1 base, with 13 bases left in between. Germline CDR1 reads SNHLY; CDR2 reads FYNNEI. The CDR3 DNA reads as TGTGCCAGCGGTAGGGACACACGCACAGATACGCAGTATTTT. It is translated as CASGRDTRTDTQYF.

This clonotype was recorded a few times. This chain links TRBV5-1 with TRBJ2-2; D is possibly TRBD2 (6 bases). The V end was cut by 6 bases, the J end by 6 bases, with 12 bases between. The CDR3 contains 13 residues. Germline CDR1 SGHRS, CDR2 YFSETQ. In nucleotides, the CDR3 is TGCGCCAGCACCCGGGAGCTATCCGGGGAGCTGTTTTTT. This translates into CASTRELSGELFF.

This clonotype was observed once. This sequence joins TRBV6-1 and TRBJ2-2; 12 positions agree with TRBD2. The CDR3 sequence is 15 residues long. The V and J ends lost 7 bases and 7 bases, in that order; junction bases with no gene match: 7. CDR1 MNHNS and CDR2 SASEGT come from the germline V gene. In DNA, the CDR3 is TGTGCCAGCATCCGGACTAGCGGGGATCGCGGGGAGCTGTTTTTT. The encoded protein is CASIRTSGDRGELFF.

A remark on this clonotype: At one boundary the junction diverges from the germline segment, which might be a read error. This chain joins TRBV3-1 and TRBJ1-2; D is possibly TRBD1 (6 bases). Germline CDR1 LGHDT, CDR2 YNNKEL (reference sequence). The CDR3 consists of 16 residues. CDR3 nucleotide sequence: TGTGCCAGCAGCCAAGTTGGAACAGGGCTTAACTATGGCTACTCCTTC. As protein: CASSQVGTGLNYGYSF.

The chain has TRBV12-3 or TRBV12-4 and TRBJ2-5; the match to TRBD1 covers 11 bases. This CDR3 is 15 amino acids long. V lost 3 bases to trimming and J lost 4 bases; unmatched junction nucleotides: 4. The CDR3: CASSLGTGGGETQYF. As DNA, the CDR3 is TGTGCCAGCAGTTTGGGGACAGGGGGGGGAGAGACCCAGTACTTC.

This clonotype was counted ten times or more. The V call is TRBV9, the J call TRBJ1-5, with TRBD1 matching over 12 bases. Germline V gene sequence: CDR1 SGDLS, CDR2 YYNGEE. V lost 3 bases to trimming and J lost 7 bases; unmatched junction nucleotides: 2. The CDR3 consists of 14 residues. This chain's CDR3 is CASSDGTGGQPQHF. The CDR3 nucleotides are TGTGCCAGCAGCGACGGGACAGGGGGCCAGCCCCAGCATTTT.

The chain uses TRBV7-2 and TRBJ1-3; D not resolved. The CDR3 consists of 12 residues. Germline CDR1 is SGHTA and CDR2 is FQGNSA. V was pared by 5 bases and J by 4 bases, with 6 bases between. The CDR3 spells CASSHTGNTIYF. The CDR3 bases are TGTGCCAGCAGCCACACAGGAAACACCATATATTTT.

This clonotype was observed many times. CDR3: CASSIPGDSRYEQYF. DNA for the CDR3: TGTGCCAGTTCGATTCCCGGGGACTCTAGATACGAGCAGTACTTC. The chain couples TRBV28 to TRBJ2-7, with D perhaps TRBD2 (6 bases). The CDR3 runs 15 residues. Trimming left V 9 bases short and J 4 bases short, with 22 bases between. Germline lookup yields CDR1 MDHEN and CDR2 SYDVKM.

The chain combines TRBV5-1 with TRBJ1-6; TRBD1 agrees at 10 bases. The CDR3 runs to 16 residues. V was clipped by 3 bases and J by 5 bases; unmatched bases: 5. Per the germline V gene, CDR1 is SGHRS and CDR2 is YFSETQ. In nucleotides, the CDR3 is TGCGCCAGCAGCTCCGGGACAGGGGTACATAATTCACCCCTCCACTTT. Its protein product is CASSSGTGVHNSPLHF.

This clonotype was counted between two and nine times. A much larger clone differs by one base, so this may be a read error. The chain links TRBV6-5 to TRBJ2-3; D gene uncertain. The germline V gene has CDR1 MNHEY and CDR2 SVGAGI. Trimming removed 2 bases from V and 0 bases from J, with 12 bases in between. The CDR3 spans 16 residues. CDR3 sequence (DNA): TGTGCCAGCAGTTACAGTAACGGGCTAAGCACAGATACGCAGTATTTT. It translates to CASSYSNGLSTDTQYF.

This clonotype was seen repeatedly, ten times or more. This sequence joins TRBV4-3 and TRBJ2-4, with D perhaps TRBD1 or TRBD2 (6 bases each). Germline CDR1 LGHNA, CDR2 YSLEER. The CDR3 sequence is 20 residues long. V was trimmed by 4 bases and J by 0 bases, leaving 25 bases between them. The CDR3, as DNA: TGCGCCAGCAGCCCTACCCAGGGGTTAGCGGAGACCCTAGCCAAAAACATTCAGTACTTC. It translates to CASSPTQGLAETLAKNIQYF.

A remark on this clonotype: No conserved phenylalanine or tryptophan is present at the end of the CDR3, so a read error is the likely explanation. The chain combines TRBV2 with TRBJ1-5, with 9 bases aligning to TRBD1. J gave up 6 bases and V 5 bases, and 5 bases lay outside the gene matches. Germline V gene data show CDR1 as SNHLY and CDR2 as FYNNEI. The CDR3 length is 14 residues. The CDR3 DNA follows: TGTGCCAGCAGTCCGGGACAGGGAAGTCAGCCCCAGCATTCT. It yields the protein CASSPGQGSQPQHS.

This clonotype occurred many times. The chain is built from TRBV5-1 and TRBJ2-1, with 10 nucleotides matching TRBD2. V lost 0 bases and J lost 3; bases outside the gene matches: 6. CDR3 length: 17 amino acids. Germline V gene data show CDR1 as SGHRS and CDR2 as YFSETQ. Here the CDR3 DNA reads TGCGCCAGCAGCTTGGCCCTCACTAGCGGGAACTACAATGAGCAGTTCTTC. Its translation is CASSLALTSGNYNEQFF.

This clonotype was picked up many times. The gene calls are TRBV27 and TRBJ2-3; D is possibly TRBD1 (5 bases). With 5 bases removed from V and 5 bases from J, the gap between germline ends came to 23 bases. The CDR3 length is 17 residues. Germline V gene sequence: CDR1 MNHEY, CDR2 SMNVEV (reference sequence). CDR3 amino acids: CASSPLELVGRIDTQYF. The CDR3 DNA follows: TGTGCCAGCAGTCCCCTGGAGCTGGTGGGGCGGATAGATACGCAGTATTTT.

J is TRBJ2-2 and V is TRBV6-2 or TRBV6-3; the D is unclear. CDR3 length: 13 amino acids. The germline V and J ends were trimmed by 0 bases and 3 bases, with 2 bases remaining between them. Germline CDR1 MNHEY, CDR2 SVGEGT. The CDR3 spells CASSYSYTGELFF. DNA for the CDR3: TGTGCCAGCAGTTACTCCTACACCGGGGAGCTGTTTTTT.

In its sample, this clonotype was seen many times. The rearrangement uses TRBV7-2 and TRBJ2-5, with D perhaps TRBD1 or TRBD2 (5 bases each). The CDR3 loop spans 15 amino acids. V gave up 0 bases and J gave up 5 bases, with 13 bases separating them. The germline V gene has CDR1 SGHTA and CDR2 FQGNSA. The CDR3 DNA sequence: TGTGCCAGCAGCTTAGCTTGGGACCTGGCGGAGACCCAGTACTTC. This sequence encodes CASSLAWDLAETQYF.

This clonotype has a handful of counts. The rearrangement links TRBV7-3 to TRBJ1-2, with TRBD1 matching over 10 bases. The V gene's germline CDR1 is SGHTA and CDR2 FQGTGA. V shed 5 bases and J 8 bases; nucleotides not matched to a gene: 5. This CDR3 has 13 amino acids. For the CDR3, the DNA is TGTGCCAGCAGCCAAAGACAGGGGGCAGGCTACACCTTC. Protein product: CASSQRQGAGYTF.